Below, 13 T cell receptor beta chains from the same sample are listed, as sequenced in a study of identical twins (dated by TCRdb to between 2015 and 2016). Libraries came from 5' RACE. The sample was run on an Illumina HiSeq 2000. The public reads were reanalyzed by TCRdb: fastp trimming at Q25, MiXCR alignment, in-frame beta chains only. All rows with the same CDR3 protein become a single entry with the most common DNA and genes. The sample profile shows 200,000 to 250,000 distinct CDR3 sequences; roughly an eighth of them were found once. The top ten clones comprise approximately 4% of the sample. The data were also submitted as part of a second study, on yellow fever vaccine responses in identical twins.

Sequenced material: memory (CD45RO+) T cells sorted from blood. Explained via the paper, the cell subset or site label denotes: CD45RO+ enriched T cells. The receptors were sampled from a woman between 18 and 30 years old in good health.

CDR3 coding DNA: TGTGCCAGCAGCCCCCGCACTAGCGGGGATTACAATGAGCAGTTCTTC. It is translated as CASSPRTSGDYNEQFF. This chain links TRBV7-6 with TRBJ2-1; 10 bases are shared with TRBD2. The CDR3 loop spans 16 amino acids. V lost 5 bases to trimming and J lost 4 bases; unmatched junction nucleotides: 8. CDR1 and CDR2 (germline): SGHVS, FNYEAQ.

A few counts support this clonotype. J is TRBJ2-7 and V is TRBV29-1; 7 positions agree with TRBD1. Germline assignment: CDR1 SQVTM and CDR2 ANQGSEA. The V gene end was trimmed by 3 bases and the J gene end by 3 bases; junction bases not matched to a gene: 2. This CDR3 has 12 amino acids. The chain's CDR3 is CSVERQGYEQYF. The CDR3 nucleotides are TGCAGCGTTGAGCGACAGGGCTACGAGCAGTACTTC.

This chain connects TRBV7-2 to TRBJ2-1; 9 bases are shared with TRBD2. The CDR3 runs to 18 residues. V trimming: 3 bases; J trimming: 2 bases; junction bases outside the gene matches: 11. Per germline, CDR1 SGHTA and CDR2 FQGNSA. The CDR3 region is CASSLAGGPGATYNEQFF. Written as DNA, the CDR3 is TGTGCCAGCAGCTTGGCGGGAGGGCCGGGGGCCACCTACAATGAGCAGTTCTTC.

The V and J genes are TRBV20-1 and TRBJ2-1; the D is unclear. This CDR3 is built from 14 residues. V lost 5 bases, J lost 0 bases, and 11 bases lay in between. Germline CDR1 is DFQATT and CDR2 is SNEGSKA (reference sequence). CDR3 bases: TGCAGTGCTGCTCTCACCAACTCCTACAATGAGCAGTTCTTC. Translated: CSAALTNSYNEQFF.

This clonotype has ten or more counts. V and J are TRBV5-1 and TRBJ2-1; D not resolved. The CDR3 is made up of 16 amino acids. Germline V CDR1 and CDR2: SGHRS, YFSETQ. V was shortened by 0 bases and J by 5 bases, with 15 bases between the two germline ends. CDR3 DNA sequence: TGCGCCAGCAGCTTGGTAGGTGTTTCAGATCACAATGAGCAGTTCTTC. This gives the protein CASSLVGVSDHNEQFF.

This clonotype was seen at least ten times. The chain is built from TRBV5-5 and TRBJ1-5; 10 positions match TRBD1. V trimming: 4 bases; J trimming: 3 bases; junction bases outside the gene matches: 4. Germline V lookup: CDR1 SGHKS, CDR2 YYEKEE (reference sequence). The CDR3 runs to 15 residues. DNA of the CDR3: TGTGCCAGCAGCGTGGGACAGGGGCCCAATCAGCCCCAGCATTTT. This gives the protein CASSVGQGPNQPQHF.

The chain recombines TRBV20-1 with TRBJ2-3; the D gene is possibly TRBD2 (6 bases). This CDR3 has 16 residues. CDR1 is DFQATT and CDR2 is SNEGSKA in the germline V gene (reference sequence). V was pared by 3 bases and J by 2 bases, with 18 bases between. The chain's CDR3 is CSASGVAGLFTDTQYF. The CDR3 nucleotides are TGCAGTGCTAGCGGAGTGGCGGGACTCTTCACAGATACGCAGTATTTT.

The chain couples TRBV11-2 to TRBJ2-2; 8 nucleotides line up with TRBD1. V shed 5 bases and J 0 bases; nucleotides not matched to a gene: 11. There are 18 residues in the CDR3. CDR1 is SGHAT and CDR2 is FQNNGV in the germline V gene. The chain's CDR3 is CASSPRTGSHTNTGELFF. CDR3 nucleotides: TGTGCCAGCAGCCCTCGGACAGGGAGCCATACGAACACCGGGGAGCTGTTTTTT.

V gene TRBV30 combines with J gene TRBJ2-1; D perhaps matches TRBD2 (5 bases). The ends were cut back, 2 bases at V and 7 bases at J, with 15 bases in the middle. This CDR3 contains 14 residues. In germline, CDR1 is GTSNPN, CDR2 SVGIG (reference sequence). The CDR3 spells CAWSRADVRNEQFF. CDR3 in DNA: TGTGCCTGGAGTCGAGCGGACGTTCGGAATGAGCAGTTCTTC.

This clonotype came up a few times. The rearrangement uses TRBV9 and TRBJ2-2; D perhaps matches TRBD2 (7 bases). Germline values: CDR1 SGDLS, CDR2 YYNGEE. V was pared by 6 bases and J by 0 bases, with 12 bases between. The CDR3 is 15 residues long. The CDR3 sequence: CASTGGPSNTGELFF. The CDR3 nucleotides read TGTGCCAGCACCGGGGGGCCCTCGAACACCGGGGAGCTGTTTTTT.

The table lists this clonotype with many counts. This chain connects TRBV5-6 to TRBJ2-7; a weak D match, TRBD1 (6 bases). V lost 3 bases and J 2 bases, leaving 12 bases between the germline ends. The CDR3 runs to 14 residues. The V gene's germline CDR1 is SGHDT and CDR2 YYEEEE. CDR3 protein: CASSYGQSTYEQYF. Written as DNA, the CDR3 is TGTGCCAGCAGCTACGGACAGTCAACCTACGAGCAGTACTTC.

The CDR3 nucleotides read TGTGCCAGCAGTTTACCCACCGGGACAGGATCAGGGGGGACCCAGTACTTC. This gives the protein CASSLPTGTGSGGTQYF. V is TRBV6-2 or TRBV6-3 and J is TRBJ2-5; 8 nucleotides agree with TRBD1. The germline V gene encodes CDR1 MNHEY and CDR2 SVGEGT. Trimming cost V 4 bases and J 7 bases; bases outside gene matches: 17. The CDR3 has 17 residues.

The chain has TRBV7-3 and TRBJ2-3; maybe TRBD1 (5 bases). Deletions cut 0 bases from V and 2 bases from J, with 9 bases between. The CDR3 has 15 amino acids. Germline assignment: CDR1 SGHTA and CDR2 FQGTGA. CDR3 nucleotide sequence: TGTGCCAGCAGCTTAACCCCCAGGGTCACAGATACGCAGTATTTT. Translating gives CASSLTPRVTDTQYF. The complete variable domain, with remaining parts taken from reference TRBV7-3 and TRBJ2-3, reads GAGVSQTPSNKVTEKGKYVELRCDPISGHTALYWYRQSLGQGPEFLIYFQGTGAADDSGLPNDRFFAVRPEGSVSTLKIQRTERGDSAVYLCASSLTPRVTDTQYFGPGTRLTVL.